This T cell receptor beta chain was documented in a study of cytomegalovirus exposure and HLA in healthy donors. On the study more broadly: Among about 179 million T cells, an earlier analysis found about 100 million unique TCR beta sequences.

Regarding donors, all were healthy bone marrow donors. The PCR ran on 60 Vbeta and 13 Jbeta primers. Only in-frame clones appear in the TCRdb table, and some are missing; sequencing was by immunoSEQ multiplex PCR. In the table there are roughly 160,000 clones, around 88% of which are singletons. Germline assignment: CDR1 SEHNR and CDR2 FQNEAQ (reference sequence). Trimming took off 6 bases at V and 2 bases at J, with 14 bases between the two ends. The CDR3 has 15 amino acids. This clone was detected a few times. The specimen sequenced was PBMCs. This chain joins TRBV7-9 and TRBJ2-1; D is perhaps TRBD1 (5 bases). This TCR came from a woman in her 30s in good health and CMV-seronegative. CDR3 sequence reads: CASSPSGIPYNEQFF. Here the CDR3 DNA reads TGTGCCAGCAGTCCATCAGGGATACCCTACAATGAGCAGTTCTTC.